This TCR beta chain was obtained from a study of OX40 agonist ivuxolimab in advanced cancers. A note on the overall study: Ivuxolimab was a fully human IgG2 agonistic monoclonal antibody targeting the costimulatory receptor OX40 (CD134). Intravenous ivuxolimab was administered to patients every 2 weeks at six dose levels: 0.01, 0.1, 0.3, 1.5, 3 and 10 mg/kg. Among the roughly 54 dose-escalation patients, some 20 had hepatocellular carcinoma, around 15 melanoma, 9 renal cell carcinoma and 9 head and neck cancer. A male proportion of 82.7% and a mean age of approximately 62 years, ranging from about 20 to 85, were recorded for the dose-escalation cohort. Prior anti-PD-1, anti-PD-L1 or anti-CTLA-4 therapy was permitted, and checkpoint inhibitors had been received by about two fifths of dose-escalation patients. Partial responses were achieved by three dose-escalation patients, of whom one had hepatocellular carcinoma and two had cutaneous melanoma. Peripheral TCRbeta sequencing aimed to test whether ivuxolimab altered TCR sequence diversity and caused clonal T-cell expansion. The monotherapy dose-escalation portion (N ≈ 55 patients) of the phase I ivuxolimab trial is reported in the paper.

Broader findings and caveats from the paper: Which antigens the clonally expanded peripheral T cells were specific for was not determined. Low levels of normalized T-cell clonal expansion were also seen in some nonresponding patients. After ivuxolimab, CD8+ T cells had more expanded clones than CD4+ T cells on average. In the 0.1-3.0 mg/kg groups, partial responders were among the patients with the lowest normalized peripheral clonal expansion, particularly in CD8+ T cells. At doses from 0.1 to 3.0 mg/kg, clonal expansion was seen in both CD4+ and CD8+ blood T cells between baseline and week 6.

Concerning this clone: No cognate antigen has been identified for it. Per-base quality was not reported, and no clone a single base away is much larger than it.

The trial excluded patients who had a history of autoimmune disease or were on systemic immunosuppression. Peripheral blood for TCR sequencing was collected from all dose cohorts at baseline, on cycle 4 day 1, and on cycle 7 day 1. The samples were taken from a phase I, first-in-human, multicenter, open-label dose-escalation trial of ivuxolimab. The trial enrolled adults with locally advanced or metastatic head and neck squamous cell, hepatocellular, melanoma or renal cell carcinoma. CD4+ and CD8+ T cells were sorted separately from peripheral blood before TCR sequencing. The CDR3 contains 15 residues, cysteine and phenylalanine counted. The only DNA kept is the CDR3, 45 bases in frame from the first base. The germline V gene sets CDR1 to SGHAT and CDR2 to FQNNGV. The junction carries 12 bases between V and J, which are trimmed by 4 bases and 0 bases respectively. To sequence the TCRbeta CDR3 region, genomic DNA was isolated from the sorted cells. The immunoSEQ Assay was used for sequencing of TCRbeta CDR3 regions. TCRdb holds this immuneACCESS table with in-frame rearrangements only. Some clones are missing; in checked studies, unresolved V genes explain under half, and the rest has no known cause. Within this sample are about 37,000 clones, with around 73% of them counted one time only. Clones ranked in the top ten supply about 20% of the sample.

This receptor was taken from an adult with an advanced solid tumor such as melanoma, head and neck, liver or kidney cancer. This sequence uses TRBV11-2 and TRBJ1-1, with no D gene named confidently. This specimen consisted of CD4+ or CD8+ T cells sorted from blood, obtained in a trial of the OX40 agonist ivuxolimab. The sequenced DNA is TGTGCCAGCAGCTACCCGACAATCATGAACACTGAAGCTTTCTTT. It codes for CASSYPTIMNTEAFF.